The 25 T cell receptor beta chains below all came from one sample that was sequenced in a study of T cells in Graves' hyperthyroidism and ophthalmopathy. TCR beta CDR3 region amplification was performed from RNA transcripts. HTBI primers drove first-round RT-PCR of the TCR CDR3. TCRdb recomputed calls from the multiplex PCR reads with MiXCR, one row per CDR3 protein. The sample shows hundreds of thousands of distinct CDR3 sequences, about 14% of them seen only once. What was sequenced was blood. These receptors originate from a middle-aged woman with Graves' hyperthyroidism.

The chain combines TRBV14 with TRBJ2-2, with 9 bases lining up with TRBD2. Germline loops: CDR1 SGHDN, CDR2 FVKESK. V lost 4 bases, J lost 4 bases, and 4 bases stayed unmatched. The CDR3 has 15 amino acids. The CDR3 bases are TGTGCCAGCAGCCCCGTAGCGGGAGCCACCGGGGAGCTGTTTTTT. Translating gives CASSPVAGATGELFF.

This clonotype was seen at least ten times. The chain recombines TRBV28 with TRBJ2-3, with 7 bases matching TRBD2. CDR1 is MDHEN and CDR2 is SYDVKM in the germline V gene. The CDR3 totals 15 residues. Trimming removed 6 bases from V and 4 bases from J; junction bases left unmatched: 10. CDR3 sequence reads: CASSRRAGSADTQYF. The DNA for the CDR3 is TGTGCCAGCAGCCGCCGAGCGGGAAGCGCAGATACGCAGTATTTT. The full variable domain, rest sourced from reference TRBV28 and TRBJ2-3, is DVKVTQSSRYLVKRTGEKVFLECVQDMDHENMFWYRQDPGLGLRLIYFSYDVKMKEKGDIPEGYSVSREKKERFSLILESASTNQTSMYLCASSRRAGSADTQYFGPGTRLTVL.

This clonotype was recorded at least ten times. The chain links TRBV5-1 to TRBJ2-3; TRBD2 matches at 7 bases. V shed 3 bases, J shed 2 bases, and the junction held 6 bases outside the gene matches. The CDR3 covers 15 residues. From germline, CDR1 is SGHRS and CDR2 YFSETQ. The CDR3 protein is CASSSGDYPTDTQYF. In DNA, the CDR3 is TGCGCCAGCAGCTCGGGGGACTATCCCACAGATACGCAGTATTTT.

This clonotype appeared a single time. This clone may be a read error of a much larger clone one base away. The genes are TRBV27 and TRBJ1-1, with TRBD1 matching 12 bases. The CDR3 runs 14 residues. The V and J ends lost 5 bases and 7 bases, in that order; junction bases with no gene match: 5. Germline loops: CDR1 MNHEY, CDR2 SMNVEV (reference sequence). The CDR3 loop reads CASSEGQGANEAFF. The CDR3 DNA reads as TGTGCCAGCAGTGAGGGACAGGGGGCCAATGAAGCTTTCTTT.

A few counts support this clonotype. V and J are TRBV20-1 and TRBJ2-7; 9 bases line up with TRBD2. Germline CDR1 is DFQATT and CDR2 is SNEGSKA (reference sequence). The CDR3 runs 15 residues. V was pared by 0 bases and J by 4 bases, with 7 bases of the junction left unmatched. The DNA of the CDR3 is TGCAGTGCTAGAGATCTGGGTAGCGGGGGATACGAGCAGTACTTC. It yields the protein CSARDLGSGGYEQYF.

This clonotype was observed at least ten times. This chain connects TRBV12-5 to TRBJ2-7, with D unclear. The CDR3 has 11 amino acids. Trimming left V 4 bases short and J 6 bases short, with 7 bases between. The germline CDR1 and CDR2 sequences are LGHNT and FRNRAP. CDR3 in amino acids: CASGYSAEQYF. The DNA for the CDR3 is TGTGCTAGTGGTTACAGTGCCGAGCAGTACTTC.

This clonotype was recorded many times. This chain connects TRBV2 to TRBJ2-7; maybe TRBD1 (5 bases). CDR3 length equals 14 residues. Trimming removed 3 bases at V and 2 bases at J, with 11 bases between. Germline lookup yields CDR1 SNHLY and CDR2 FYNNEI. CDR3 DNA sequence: TGTGCCAGCAGTGATGACAGCCCAACCTACGAGCAGTACTTC. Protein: CASSDDSPTYEQYF.

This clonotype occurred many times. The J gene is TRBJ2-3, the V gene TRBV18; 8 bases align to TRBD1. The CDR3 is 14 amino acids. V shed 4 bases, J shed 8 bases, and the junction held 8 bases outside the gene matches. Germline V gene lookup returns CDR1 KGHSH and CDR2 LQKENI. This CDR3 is CASSRGQVEATQYF. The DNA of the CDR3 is TGTGCCAGCTCACGGGGACAGGTGGAGGCTACGCAGTATTTT. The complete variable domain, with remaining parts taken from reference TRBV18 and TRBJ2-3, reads NAGVMQNPRHLVRRRGQEARLRCSPMKGHSHVYWYRQLPEEGLKFMVYLQKENIIDESGMPKERFSAEFPKEGPSILRIQQVVRGDSAAYFCASSRGQVEATQYFGPGTRLTVL.

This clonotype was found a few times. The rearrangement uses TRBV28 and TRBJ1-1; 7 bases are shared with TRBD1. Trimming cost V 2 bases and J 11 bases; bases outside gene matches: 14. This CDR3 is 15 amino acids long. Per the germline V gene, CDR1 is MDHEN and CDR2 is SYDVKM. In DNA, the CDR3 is TGTGCCAGCAGTTTAACCACAGGGGCGGGAGAGTCGGCTTTCTTT. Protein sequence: CASSLTTGAGESAFF.

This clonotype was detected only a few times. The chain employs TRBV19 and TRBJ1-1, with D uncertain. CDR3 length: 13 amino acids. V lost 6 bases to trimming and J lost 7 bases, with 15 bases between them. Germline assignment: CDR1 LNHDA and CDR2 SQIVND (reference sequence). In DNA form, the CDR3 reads TGTGCCAGTAGGTCGGACGCAGCAAGTGAAGCTTTCTTT. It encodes CASRSDAASEAFF.

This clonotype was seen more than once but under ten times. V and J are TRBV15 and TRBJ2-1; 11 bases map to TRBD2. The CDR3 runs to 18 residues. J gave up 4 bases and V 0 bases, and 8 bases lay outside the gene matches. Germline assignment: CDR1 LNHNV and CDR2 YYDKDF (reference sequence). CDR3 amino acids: CATSRDSTSGTNYNEQFF. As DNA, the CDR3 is TGTGCCACCAGCAGAGATTCGACTAGCGGGACGAATTACAATGAGCAGTTCTTC.

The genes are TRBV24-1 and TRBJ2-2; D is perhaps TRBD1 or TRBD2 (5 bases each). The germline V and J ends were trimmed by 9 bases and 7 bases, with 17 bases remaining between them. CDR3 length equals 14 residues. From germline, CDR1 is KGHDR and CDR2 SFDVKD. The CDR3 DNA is TGTGCCACCTCTACGGGGCTAGCTGGCGGGGAGCTGTTTTTT. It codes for CATSTGLAGGELFF.

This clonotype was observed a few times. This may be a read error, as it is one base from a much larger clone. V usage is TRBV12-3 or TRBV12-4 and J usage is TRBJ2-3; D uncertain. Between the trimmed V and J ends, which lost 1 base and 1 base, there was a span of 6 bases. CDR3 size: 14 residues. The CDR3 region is CASSLGIGTDTQYF. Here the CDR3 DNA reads TGTGCCAGCAGTTTAGGGATTGGCACAGATACGCAGTATTTT.

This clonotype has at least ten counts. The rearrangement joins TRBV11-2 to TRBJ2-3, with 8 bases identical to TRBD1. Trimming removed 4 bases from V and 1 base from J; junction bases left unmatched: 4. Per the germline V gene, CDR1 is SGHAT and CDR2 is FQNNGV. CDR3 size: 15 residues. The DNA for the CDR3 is TGTGCCAGCAGCTCGACAGGGGATGGCACAGATACGCAGTATTTT. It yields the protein CASSSTGDGTDTQYF.

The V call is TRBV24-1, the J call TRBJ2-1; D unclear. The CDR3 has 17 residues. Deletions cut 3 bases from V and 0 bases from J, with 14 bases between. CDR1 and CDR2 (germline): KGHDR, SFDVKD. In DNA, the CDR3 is TGTGCCACCAGTGATAACTCTCCACGCAGCTCCTACAATGAGCAGTTCTTC. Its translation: CATSDNSPRSSYNEQFF.

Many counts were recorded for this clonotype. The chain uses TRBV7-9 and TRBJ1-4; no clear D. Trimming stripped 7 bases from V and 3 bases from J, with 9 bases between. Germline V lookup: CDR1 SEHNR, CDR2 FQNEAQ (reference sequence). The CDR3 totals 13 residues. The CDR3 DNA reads TGTGCCAGCACTACGGAGGCTAATGAAAAACTGTTTTTT. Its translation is CASTTEANEKLFF.

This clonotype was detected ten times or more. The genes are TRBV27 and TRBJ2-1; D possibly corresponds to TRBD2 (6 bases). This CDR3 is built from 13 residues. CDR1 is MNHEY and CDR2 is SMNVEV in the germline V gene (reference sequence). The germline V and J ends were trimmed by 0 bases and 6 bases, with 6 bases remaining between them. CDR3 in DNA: TGTGCCAGCAGTTTATCGGGGGGCAATGAGCAGTTCTTC. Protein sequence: CASSLSGGNEQFF.

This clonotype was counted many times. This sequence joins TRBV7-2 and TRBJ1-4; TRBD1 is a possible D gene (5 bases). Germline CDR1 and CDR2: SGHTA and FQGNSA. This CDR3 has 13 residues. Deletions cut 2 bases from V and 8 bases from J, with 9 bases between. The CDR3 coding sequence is TGTGCCAGCAGCTTAAAGGCAGGGGAAAAACTGTTTTTT. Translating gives CASSLKAGEKLFF. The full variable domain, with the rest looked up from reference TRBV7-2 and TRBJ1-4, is GAGVSQSPSNKVTEKGKDVELRCDPISGHTALYWYRQSLGQGLEFLIYFQGNSAPDKSGLPSDRFSAERTGGSVSTLTIQRTQQEDSAVYLCASSLKAGEKLFFGSGTQLSVL.

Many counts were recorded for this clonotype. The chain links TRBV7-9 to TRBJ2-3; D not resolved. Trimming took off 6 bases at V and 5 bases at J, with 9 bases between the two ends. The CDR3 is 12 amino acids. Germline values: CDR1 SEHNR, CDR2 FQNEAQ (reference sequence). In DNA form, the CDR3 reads TGTGCCAGCAGTACCATTGGAGATACGCAGTATTTT. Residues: CASSTIGDTQYF.

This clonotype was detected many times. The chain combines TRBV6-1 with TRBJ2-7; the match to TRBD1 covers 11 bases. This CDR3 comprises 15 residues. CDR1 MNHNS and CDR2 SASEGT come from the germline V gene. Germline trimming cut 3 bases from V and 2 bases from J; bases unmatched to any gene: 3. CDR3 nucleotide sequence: TGTGCCAGCAGTGAGGGACAGGGGGGCGCCTACGAGCAGTACTTC. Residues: CASSEGQGGAYEQYF.

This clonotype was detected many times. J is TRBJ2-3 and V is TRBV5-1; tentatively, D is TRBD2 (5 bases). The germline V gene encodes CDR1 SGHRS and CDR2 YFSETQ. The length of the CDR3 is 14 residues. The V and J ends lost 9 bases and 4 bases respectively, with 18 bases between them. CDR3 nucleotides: TGCGCCACCGCTAGCAGCCCCACCCCAGATACGCAGTATTTT. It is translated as CATASSPTPDTQYF. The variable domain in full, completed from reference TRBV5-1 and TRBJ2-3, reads KAGVTQTPRYLIKTRGQQVTLSCSPISGHRSVSWYQQTPGQGLQFLFEYFSETQRNKGNFPGRFSGRQFSNSRSEMNVSTLELGDSALYLCATASSPTPDTQYFGPGTRLTVL.

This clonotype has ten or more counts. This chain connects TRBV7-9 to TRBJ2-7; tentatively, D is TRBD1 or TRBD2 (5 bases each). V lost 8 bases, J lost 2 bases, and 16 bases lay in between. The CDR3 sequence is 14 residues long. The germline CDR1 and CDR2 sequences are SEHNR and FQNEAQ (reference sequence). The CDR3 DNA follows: TGTGCCAGCTCCGGGACGGCTACAACCTACGAGCAGTACTTC. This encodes CASSGTATTYEQYF.

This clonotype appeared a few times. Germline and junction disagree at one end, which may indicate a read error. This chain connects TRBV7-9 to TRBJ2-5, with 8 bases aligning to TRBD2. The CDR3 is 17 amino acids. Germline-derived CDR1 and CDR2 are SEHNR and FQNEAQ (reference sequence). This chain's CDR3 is CASSVALTSVFQETQYF. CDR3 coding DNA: TGTGCCAGCAGCGTAGCCCTGACTAGCGTCTTCCAAGAGACCCAGTACTTC.

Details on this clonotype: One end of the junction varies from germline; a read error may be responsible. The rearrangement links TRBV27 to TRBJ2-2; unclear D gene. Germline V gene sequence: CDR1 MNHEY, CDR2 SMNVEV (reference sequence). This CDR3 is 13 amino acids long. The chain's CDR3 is CASSFAETVELFF. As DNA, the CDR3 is TGTGCCAGCAGTTTTGCGGAAACCGTGGAGCTGTTTTTT.

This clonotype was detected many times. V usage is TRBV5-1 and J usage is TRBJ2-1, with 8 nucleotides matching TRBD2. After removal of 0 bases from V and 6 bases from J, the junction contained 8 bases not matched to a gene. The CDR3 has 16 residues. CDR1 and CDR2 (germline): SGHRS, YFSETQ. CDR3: CASSLAWREASNEQFF. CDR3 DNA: TGCGCCAGCAGCTTGGCTTGGCGGGAGGCTAGCAATGAGCAGTTCTTC. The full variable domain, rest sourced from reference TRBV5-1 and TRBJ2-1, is KAGVTQTPRYLIKTRGQQVTLSCSPISGHRSVSWYQQTPGQGLQFLFEYFSETQRNKGNFPGRFSGRQFSNSRSEMNVSTLELGDSALYLCASSLAWREASNEQFFGPGTRLTVL.